This T cell receptor (beta chain) is from a study of metastatic and nonmetastatic thyroid tumors. Turning to the study itself: Repertoire comparisons spanned blood and tumor or nodule tissue from malignant and benign thyroid patients.

This clone was counted only a few times. Original methodology: Researchers built a distant-metastasis classifier for papillary thyroid cancer that drew on CDR3 differences across clinicopathological groups. Using MiXCR, TCRdb re-called clones from the PCR reads. The V and J calls shown here were made by TCRdb, not taken from the authors' results. The repertoire consists of about 5,300 clones, with 30% to 45% occurring once and the leading ten covering around 40%. No patient received treatment before thyroid surgery. Trimming shortened V by 3 bases and J by 0 bases, and 11 bases separated the two germline ends. The germline gives CDR1 MNHEY, CDR2 SMNVEV (reference sequence). The length of the CDR3 is 15 residues.

This receptor was obtained from a female donor with papillary thyroid cancer or a benign thyroid nodule (not recorded which). Some clones in this sample may be carry-over from other donors' samples. Sequenced: adjacent normal tissue. V gene TRBV27 combines with J gene TRBJ1-1; TRBD1 might be the D (6 bases). DNA of the CDR3: TGTGCCAGCAGTTTTGGGGGGGCATTGAACACTGAAGCTTTCTTT. It yields the protein CASSFGGALNTEAFF.